These 21 T cell receptor beta chains originate from one sample sequenced in a study of T cell repertoires in cytomegalovirus infection. TCRdb re-analysed the reads in MiXCR, keeping a single row per CDR3 protein. The data show under 250,000 distinct CDR3 sequences, about 12% seen once. The sample taken for sequencing was PBMCs. The receptors derive from a human donor in good health (CMV status not recorded). Some clones in this sample may be carry-over from other donors' samples.

The sample holds many counts of this clonotype. The genes are TRBV5-1 and TRBJ2-2, with a weak D call TRBD2 (6 bases). The CDR3 has 14 residues. CDR1 is SGHRS, CDR2 YFSETQ, per germline. Trimming pared 3 bases from V and 4 bases from J, leaving 10 bases between. CDR3 sequence reads: CASSSAGSTGELFF. The CDR3 nucleotides read TGCGCCAGCAGCTCCGCGGGAAGCACCGGGGAGCTGTTTTTT.

The table lists this clonotype with many counts. The gene calls are TRBV5-1 and TRBJ1-1, with TRBD1 as a possible D gene (6 bases). This CDR3 is built from 15 residues. V was clipped by 3 bases and J by 2 bases, with 14 bases between them. The germline V gene encodes CDR1 SGHRS and CDR2 YFSETQ. For the CDR3, the DNA is TGCGCCAGCAGCTCGGTGGGGGGACATAACACTGAAGCTTTCTTT. Its protein is CASSSVGGHNTEAFF.

This clonotype was observed at least ten times. V and J are TRBV11-2 and TRBJ2-5; tentatively, D is TRBD1 or TRBD2 (5 bases each). Germline CDR1 and CDR2: SGHAT and FQNNGV. This CDR3 contains 13 residues. The germline V and J ends were trimmed by 8 bases and 1 base, with 11 bases remaining between them. The CDR3, as DNA: TGTGCCAGCGGCGAGGGGATCCAAGAGACCCAGTACTTC. It specifies CASGEGIQETQYF.

This clonotype was detected only a few times. V usage is TRBV6-4 and J usage is TRBJ2-5, with no clear D. Germline V gene sequence: CDR1 MRHNA, CDR2 SNTAGT. V was trimmed by 5 bases and J by 6 bases, leaving 19 bases between them. The CDR3 extends over 15 amino acids. CDR3 bases: TGTGCCAGCAGTTCTGACAAGAATCCTGGGAAGACCCAGTACTTC. Amino acids: CASSSDKNPGKTQYF.

Ten or more counts support this clonotype. This chain uses TRBV12-3 or TRBV12-4 with TRBJ2-7; unclear D gene. This CDR3 spans 11 amino acids. V lost 5 bases, J lost 4 bases, and 6 bases lay in between. CDR3: CASSVGYEQYF. CDR3 bases: TGTGCCAGCAGTGTTGGGTACGAGCAGTACTTC.

Many counts were recorded for this clonotype. The chain is built from TRBV7-2 and TRBJ2-1; 9 nucleotides agree with TRBD2. The CDR3 consists of 15 residues. In germline, CDR1 is SGHTA, CDR2 FQGNSA. Trimming cost V 2 bases and J 8 bases; bases outside gene matches: 7. This chain's CDR3 is CASSLRRGGWDEQFF. In DNA form, the CDR3 reads TGTGCCAGCAGCTTAAGGCGGGGGGGTTGGGATGAGCAGTTCTTC.

V gene TRBV15 combines with J gene TRBJ1-5; no clear D gene. CDR1 and CDR2 (germline): LNHNV, YYDKDF (reference sequence). Trimming left V 0 bases short and J 7 bases short, with 13 bases between. This CDR3 is built from 15 residues. CDR3 sequence: CATSRDRAKGQPQHF. The DNA for the CDR3 is TGTGCCACCAGCAGAGATCGGGCAAAAGGGCAGCCCCAGCATTTT.

This clonotype was counted many times. This chain joins TRBV7-2 and TRBJ2-2; tentatively, D is TRBD2 (6 bases). Germline V gene lookup returns CDR1 SGHTA and CDR2 FQGNSA. Between the trimmed V and J ends, which lost 2 bases and 4 bases, there was a span of 14 bases. The CDR3 sequence is 16 residues long. CDR3 in amino acids: CASSLSPGLSTGELFF. The CDR3 DNA reads TGTGCCAGCAGCTTATCACCGGGACTCTCCACCGGGGAGCTGTTTTTT.

This clonotype showed up many times. The chain joins TRBV28 to TRBJ2-7; D is possibly TRBD2 (6 bases). The CDR3 is 17 amino acids. Germline V gene lookup returns CDR1 MDHEN and CDR2 SYDVKM. The V and J ends lost 1 base and 7 bases respectively, with 23 bases between them. CDR3 bases: TGTGCCAGCAGTTTATTTCCACGAGGACTAACGATGGGGGAGCAGTACTTC. Amino acid sequence: CASSLFPRGLTMGEQYF.

This clonotype was seen at least ten times. The chain couples TRBV19 to TRBJ2-1; 9 nucleotides agree with TRBD2. Germline V gene sequence: CDR1 LNHDA, CDR2 SQIVND (reference sequence). Germline trimming cut 6 bases from V and 7 bases from J; bases unmatched to any gene: 7. The CDR3 loop spans 14 amino acids. CDR3 protein: CASRGGGAVNEQFF. The CDR3 DNA reads as TGTGCCAGTAGGGGCGGGGGGGCCGTGAATGAGCAGTTCTTC.

This clonotype was seen only a few times. The V call is TRBV5-5, the J call TRBJ2-1, with D perhaps matching TRBD1 (5 bases). CDR3 length: 14 amino acids. Germline V lookup: CDR1 SGHKS, CDR2 YYEKEE (reference sequence). Trimming stripped 2 bases from V and 5 bases from J, with 11 bases between. CDR3 sequence (DNA): TGTGCCAGCAGCTTCGGCCCCAGGGACAATGAGCAGTTCTTC. Translating it yields CASSFGPRDNEQFF.

This clonotype has just a few counts. J is TRBJ2-5 and V is TRBV6-6, with D hard to call. The V end lost 4 bases, the J end lost 5 bases, and 8 bases lay between the germline ends. The CDR3 extends over 12 amino acids. Germline loops: CDR1 MNHNY, CDR2 SVGAGI (reference sequence). CDR3 loop: CASSWGSETQYF. The CDR3 bases are TGTGCCAGCAGTTGGGGTTCCGAGACCCAGTACTTC.

Ten or more counts support this clonotype. This chain connects TRBV7-2 to TRBJ1-4; D unclear. The CDR3 has 16 residues. Germline CDR1 and CDR2: SGHTA and FQGNSA. Trimming stripped 6 bases from V and 0 bases from J, with 14 bases between. The CDR3, as DNA: TGTGCCAGCAGTTCCCAAGCCGCTGCAACTAATGAAAAACTGTTTTTT. Amino acid sequence: CASSSQAAATNEKLFF.

This clonotype was recorded many times. V gene TRBV7-2 combines with J gene TRBJ2-6; no definite D call. The V and J ends lost 1 base and 0 bases respectively, with 7 bases between them. The CDR3 is made up of 16 amino acids. Germline assignment: CDR1 SGHTA and CDR2 FQGNSA. In DNA, the CDR3 is TGTGCCAGCAGCTTAGGAGGCAGCTCTGGGGCCAACGTCCTGACTTTC. Translation gives CASSLGGSSGANVLTF.

This clonotype was observed many times. The chain carries TRBV23-1 and TRBJ1-5; TRBD1 matches at 12 bases. TRBV23-1 is known as an ORF, though its function is uncertain. The CDR3 extends over 19 amino acids. J gave up 6 bases and V 4 bases, and 16 bases lay outside the gene matches. The CDR3 nucleotides are TGCGCCAGCAGTCGGCCAACCGGGACAGGGGGCGGAACGGGTCAGCCCCAGCATTTT. Translated, it gives CASSRPTGTGGGTGQPQHF.

J is TRBJ2-1 and V is TRBV20-1; 8 bases agree with TRBD1. The V segment lost 3 bases and the J segment 3 bases; nucleotides outside the gene matches: 7. The CDR3 has 15 residues. In germline, CDR1 is DFQATT, CDR2 SNEGSKA (reference sequence). The CDR3 sequence is CSARTGVKNYNEQFF. The CDR3 DNA reads as TGCAGTGCTAGGACAGGGGTCAAGAACTACAATGAGCAGTTCTTC.

This clonotype was recorded many times. The rearrangement links TRBV19 to TRBJ2-1, with D perhaps TRBD1 (5 bases). The CDR3 loop spans 16 amino acids. Between the trimmed V and J ends, which lost 4 bases and 3 bases, there was a span of 16 bases. Germline-derived CDR1 and CDR2 are LNHDA and SQIVND (reference sequence). CDR3 loop: CASSSRGATHYNEQFF. CDR3 nucleotide sequence: TGTGCCAGTAGTAGCCGTGGGGCAACCCACTACAATGAGCAGTTCTTC.

The chain employs TRBV28 and TRBJ1-4; tentative D call: TRBD1 (5 bases). Between the trimmed V and J ends, which lost 4 bases and 8 bases, there was a span of 17 bases. Germline CDR1 and CDR2: MDHEN and SYDVKM. The CDR3 length is 15 residues. CDR3 region: CASSYRDAREEKLFF. The CDR3 region has the DNA TGTGCCAGCAGTTACCGGGACGCTAGAGAAGAAAAACTGTTTTTT.

The rearrangement uses TRBV7-9 and TRBJ1-1; no definite D call. Germline values: CDR1 SEHNR, CDR2 FQNEAQ (reference sequence). The CDR3 contains 15 residues. V was clipped by 1 base and J by 3 bases, with 12 bases between them. In nucleotides, the CDR3 is TGTGCCAGCAGCTTAGTACTGGCCGGGGACACTGAAGCTTTCTTT. As protein: CASSLVLAGDTEAFF.

To note about this clonotype: The conserved closing phenylalanine or tryptophan is absent in this CDR3, likely reflecting a read error. The chain is built from TRBV28 and TRBJ1-4, with TRBD1 matching over 7 bases. With 8 bases clipped from V and 2 bases from J, the junction kept 11 bases outside the gene matches. The CDR3 has 16 amino acids. CDR1 and CDR2 from the germline V gene are MDHEN and SYDVKM. The DNA for the CDR3 is TGTGCCAGCGGCTTCTCTGACAGGGAGACTAATGAAAAACTGTTTCTT. Translating it yields CASGFSDRETNEKLFL.

In this sample, this clonotype turned up a few times. The genes are TRBV7-2 and TRBJ2-2; perhaps TRBD2 as D (6 bases). This CDR3 has 13 amino acids. Germline CDR1 reads SGHTA; CDR2 reads FQGNSA. V was trimmed by 5 bases and J by 4 bases, leaving 8 bases between them. The CDR3 sequence is CASSRLVTGELFF. The CDR3 coding sequence is TGTGCCAGCAGCCGACTAGTCACCGGGGAGCTGTTTTTT.